The entry that follows covers one T cell receptor (beta chain) sequence. Its antigen is not identified. V was pared by 0 bases and J by 0 bases, with 9 bases between. This CDR3 spans 16 amino acids. CDR1 and CDR2 from the germline V gene are LGHNA and YNFKEQ. This sample was taken from a study of T cell repertoires in cytomegalovirus infection. In the study overall: Shared public TCR beta signatures pointed to both CMV infection and a matching HLA type.

TCRdb re-called the reads with MiXCR, one entry per CDR3 protein. This table has approximately 500,000 distinct CDR3 sequences, approximately 17% appearing once. Study observations and caveats: Of the TCR beta families, the public ones yielded a cumulative frequency that identified carriers of CMV plus the relevant HLA. HLA-C-restricted, CMV-specific TCR beta clonotypes were dominant ex vivo.

This TCR was sampled from a human donor in good health (CMV status not recorded). Some clones in this sample may be carry-over from other donors' samples. The sample comprised CD8+ T cells from PBMCs. The chain carries TRBV4-2 and TRBJ2-1; D is unresolved. CDR3 loop: CASSQEGSSSYNEQFF. The CDR3 DNA is TGTGCCAGCAGCCAAGAGGGCTCGAGCTCCTACAATGAGCAGTTCTTC.